This T cell receptor (beta chain) derives from a study of radiotherapy plus CTLA-4 blockade in lung cancer. The study's findings and limits: TCR clones from tumors expanded in blood after radiotherapy plus ipilimumab.

About this clone itself: What it binds is not known.

The CDR3 length is 12 residues. Deletions cut 8 bases from V and 5 bases from J, with 10 bases between. From germline, CDR1 is ENHRY and CDR2 SYGVKD. Using immunoSEQ multiplex PCR, the repertoire was profiled, and TCRdb retains in-frame clones only, with some absent. This sample has 65,000 to 90,000 clones, with around 90% found just once. The sample here was peripheral blood, taken from a patient treated with radiotherapy plus ipilimumab. The chain recombines TRBV10-3 with TRBJ2-1; D is perhaps TRBD2 (5 bases). This sequence originates from a human donor with non-small cell lung cancer that progressed on radiotherapy plus ipilimumab. The CDR3 coding sequence is TGTGCCATCGGGTTCGGGAACAATGAGCAGTTCTTC. Translation: CAIGFGNNEQFF.